Listed below are T cell receptor beta chains from one sample, sequenced in a study of blood T cell repertoires in COVID-19. Repertoires were generated with immunoSEQ multiplex PCR, while TCRdb's copy carries only in-frame clones and drops some. The data contain approximately 200,000 clones, roughly nine tenths of them singletons. The sample was peripheral blood. Receptors were obtained from a woman under 40 with active or convalescent COVID-19. The CDR3 runs from the conserved cysteine through the conserved F or W. The D gene is left open where the match is weak. Only part of the rows carry a size: once, few, many, or a class if the clone is expanded.

j_gene,abundance,v_gene,d_gene,CDR3nt,CDR3aa
TRBJ1-5,NA,TRBV7-2,NA,TGTGCCAGCAGCTTAAGAACGGTCGATCAGCCCCAGCATTTT,CASSLRTVDQPQHF
TRBJ2-2,NA,TRBV6-4,NA,TGTGCCAGCAGTGTCACTACCTCCTACAACACCGGGGAGCTGTTTTTT,CASSVTTSYNTGELFF
TRBJ1-1,few,TRBV5-6,NA,TGTGCCAGCAGCTGGACAGACATGAACACTGAAGCTTTCTTT,CASSWTDMNTEAFF
TRBJ2-7,NA,TRBV6-6,TRBD1,TGTGCCAGCAATGCCGGGACAGGGGTACACGAGCAGTACTTC,CASNAGTGVHEQYF
TRBJ1-4,NA,TRBV9,NA,TGTGCCAGCAGCGTAGGGGGCAGCTCGGGACTGTTTTTT,CASSVGGSSGLFF
TRBJ1-3,NA,TRBV6-5,NA,TGTGCCAGCAGGCAGACAGGCTCTGGAAACACCATATATTTT,CASRQTGSGNTIYF
TRBJ2-2,NA,TRBV11-3,TRBD1,TGTGCCAGCAGCTTAGATTTCGTTGGCAGGGGGACCGGGGAGCTGTTTTTT,CASSLDFVGRGTGELFF
TRBJ1-1,NA,TRBV10-3,NA,TGTGCCATCAGTGAGACGTTCGGGGTCCTGAACACTGAAGCTTTCTTT,CAISETFGVLNTEAFF
TRBJ1-2,NA,TRBV2,NA,TGTGCCAGCAAAGAGGGTACGTGGGCTAACTATGGCTACACCTTC,CASKEGTWANYGYTF
TRBJ1-1,NA,TRBV7-9,TRBD1,TGTGCCAGCAGCCCTAGAGGGACAGTGAACACTGAAGCTTTCTTT,CASSPRGTVNTEAFF
TRBJ1-1,NA,TRBV28,NA,TGTGCCAGCAGTTTAGACCCTACTAGCGCTTTCTTT,CASSLDPTSAFF
TRBJ2-7,NA,TRBV5-1,TRBD2,TGCGCCAGCAGCTTCCTAGCGGGAAATTACGAGCAGTACTTC,CASSFLAGNYEQYF
TRBJ2-7,NA,TRBV5-1,TRBD2,TGCGCCAGCAGCTCCTACGGGACTAGCGGGGGGATACTGTACTTC,CASSSYGTSGGILYF
TRBJ1-2,once,TRBV15,NA,TGTGCCACCAGCAGAGCGGCTAACTATGGCTACACCTTC,CATSRAANYGYTF
TRBJ1-5,few,TRBV11-3,NA,TGTGCCAGCAGCCTAAGAGGGGGGGACTCCAATCAGCCCCAGCATTTT,CASSLRGGDSNQPQHF
TRBJ1-2,NA,TRBV7-2,TRBD1,TGTGCCAGCAGCTCACAGGGGGCGGTAGTTAACTATGGCTACACCTTC,CASSSQGAVVNYGYTF
TRBJ1-2,NA,TRBV3-1/TRBV3-2,NA,TGTGCCAGCAGCCAGAGGACCGGGATCAACTATGGCTACACCTTC,CASSQRTGINYGYTF
TRBJ2-2,NA,TRBV29-1,NA,TGCAGCGCCCGGAGCACCGGGGAGCTGTTTTTT,CSARSTGELFF
TRBJ1-4,few,TRBV7-2,NA,TGTGCCAGCAGACCTACAGCAACTAATGAAAAACTGTTTTTT,CASRPTATNEKLFF
TRBJ1-5,NA,TRBV2,TRBD1,TGTGCCAGCAGTGATAGGGACAGGGGATACCAGCCCCAGCATTTT,CASSDRDRGYQPQHF
TRBJ2-2,NA,TRBV9,TRBD2,TGTGCCAGCAGCGCCCAATCTAGCGGGGTAAACACCGGGGAGCTGTTTTTT,CASSAQSSGVNTGELFF
TRBJ1-5,NA,TRBV10-3,NA,TGTGCCATCAGTGAGCAGGGATATAGCAATCAGCCCCAGCATTTT,CAISEQGYSNQPQHF
TRBJ1-1,NA,TRBV18,TRBD1,TGTGCCAGCTCACCACCGACAGGGCCGAACACTGAAGCTTTCTTT,CASSPPTGPNTEAFF
TRBJ2-5,once,TRBV7-6,NA,TGTGCCAGCAGCTTAAACTGGGGGGACTCCCCCCCAGAGACCCAGTACTTC,CASSLNWGDSPPETQYF
TRBJ2-5,NA,TRBV3-1/TRBV3-2,TRBD1,TGTGCCAGCAGCCAAGCTGGGACAGGGTTGAAAGAGACCCAGTACTTC,CASSQAGTGLKETQYF
TRBJ2-1,NA,TRBV9,NA,TGTGCCAGCAGCGCCCCCCTAGCCAATGAGCAGTTCTTC,CASSAPLANEQFF
TRBJ2-1,NA,TRBV2,TRBD1,TGTGCCAGCAGAGGAACGACAGGGTCTGAGCAGTTCTTC,CASRGTTGSEQFF
TRBJ2-3,NA,TRBV2,TRBD2,TGTGCCAGCTTCCTAGCGGGAATCGCAGATACGCAGTATTTT,CASFLAGIADTQYF
TRBJ1-5,NA,TRBV10-3,TRBD1,TGTGCCATCAGTGAGTCTCAGGGACAGGGAATGGGTCAGCCCCAGCATTTT,CAISESQGQGMGQPQHF
TRBJ1-2,NA,TRBV11-2,TRBD1,TGTGCCAGCAGCTTACGCCCGGGGACAGGGAGGACTAATGGCTACACCTTC,CASSLRPGTGRTNGYTF
TRBJ2-3,few,TRBV5-5,TRBD2,TGTGCCAGCAGCTTGTGGACTAGATCAGATACGCAGTATTTT,CASSLWTRSDTQYF
TRBJ2-5,NA,TRBV28,NA,TGTGCCAGCAGTTCTGTTTACAGGGAGGGAGAGACCCAGTACTTC,CASSSVYREGETQYF
TRBJ1-5,NA,TRBV10-2,NA,TGCGCCAGCTCGGGGTCGGCCAGCAATCAGCCCCAGCATTTT,CASSGSASNQPQHF
TRBJ2-7,few,TRBV7-9,NA,TGTGCCAGCAGCTTAGAGGGGTTCTCCTACGAGCAGTACTTC,CASSLEGFSYEQYF
TRBJ1-2,NA,TRBV25-1,TRBD1,TGTGCCAGCAGTAGGAGAGACAGGGGATATGGCTACACCTTC,CASSRRDRGYGYTF